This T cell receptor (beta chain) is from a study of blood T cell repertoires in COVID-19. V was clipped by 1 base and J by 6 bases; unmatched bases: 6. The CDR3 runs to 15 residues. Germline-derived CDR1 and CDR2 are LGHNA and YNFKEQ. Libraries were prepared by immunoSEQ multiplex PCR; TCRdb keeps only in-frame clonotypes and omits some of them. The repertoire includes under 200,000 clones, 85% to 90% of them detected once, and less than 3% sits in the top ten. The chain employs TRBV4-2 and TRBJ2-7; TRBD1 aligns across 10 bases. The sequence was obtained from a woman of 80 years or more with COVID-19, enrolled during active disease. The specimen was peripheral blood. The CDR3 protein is CASSQGTGGNSEQYF. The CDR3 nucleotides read TGTGCCAGCAGCCAAGGGACAGGGGGTAACAGCGAGCAGTACTTC.